Each of the 19 T cell receptor beta chains below was sequenced from the same sample in a study of blood T cell repertoires in COVID-19. This table comes from immunoSEQ multiplex PCR, and its TCRdb copy is limited to in-frame clones, with some not included. The sample has around 270,000 clones; about 89% are singletons. The sample was peripheral blood. All receptors come from a man aged 25 to 40 with acute or convalescent COVID-19.

Notes on this clone: Other DNA sequences from this sample encode an identical CDR3 as well. The chain joins TRBV9 to TRBJ2-1, with 8 bases that match TRBD1. Germline trimming cut 3 bases from V and 4 bases from J; bases unmatched to any gene: 6. Looked up from germline, CDR1 is SGDLS and CDR2 is YYNGEE. CDR3 length: 15 residues. CDR3 nucleotides: TGTGCCAGCAGCGGTGGACAGGGATCTTACAATGAGCAGTTCTTC. This encodes CASSGGQGSYNEQFF.

V is TRBV2 and J is TRBJ2-4, with 9 bases fitting TRBD1. The CDR3 spans 13 residues. Germline-derived CDR1 and CDR2 are SNHLY and FYNNEI. J lost 8 bases, V lost 5 bases, and 4 bases had no gene match. The CDR3 DNA follows: TGTGCCAGCAGTAGGGACAGGGCGGACATTCAGTACTTC. This sequence encodes CASSRDRADIQYF.

The chain combines TRBV7-8 with TRBJ2-7; 7 bases fit TRBD1. Trimming cost V 6 bases and J 1 base; bases outside gene matches: 9. CDR1 is SGHVS and CDR2 is FQNEAQ in the germline V gene. This CDR3 is 15 amino acids long. As DNA, the CDR3 is TGTGCCAGCAGTCCTAACCGGGACAGTTCCTACGAGCAGTACTTC. This sequence encodes CASSPNRDSSYEQYF.

This chain connects TRBV30 to TRBJ1-2; TRBD1 aligns across 8 bases. The germline V gene has CDR1 GTSNPN and CDR2 SVGIG (reference sequence). The CDR3 is 12 residues long. In DNA form, the CDR3 reads TGTGCGTCGGACAGGGACGCCTATGGCTACACCTTC. Protein sequence: CASDRDAYGYTF. Based on the CDR3 plus reference TRBV30 and TRBJ1-2, the full variable domain is SQTIHQWPATLVQPVGSPLSLECTVEGTSNPNLYWYRQAAGRGLQLLFYSVGIGQISSEVPQNLSASRPQDRQFILSSKKLLLSDSGFYLCASDRDAYGYTFGSGTRLTVV.

The rearrangement links TRBV18 to TRBJ2-1, with TRBD1 matching 8 bases. Trimming cost V 5 bases and J 8 bases; bases outside gene matches: 8. CDR1 is KGHSH and CDR2 is LQKENI in the germline V gene. The CDR3 extends over 14 amino acids. CDR3 sequence reads: CASSDSQGAHEQFF. DNA for the CDR3: TGTGCCAGCTCAGACTCTCAGGGGGCGCATGAGCAGTTCTTC.

The DNA for the CDR3 is TGTGCCAGCAGTTTTTCGGACAGGTACAATGAGCAGTTCTTC. Translation gives CASSFSDRYNEQFF. The genes are TRBV6-5 and TRBJ2-1, with 7 bases that match TRBD1. CDR1 and CDR2 (germline): MNHEY, SVGAGI. With 4 bases clipped from V and 4 bases from J, the junction kept 4 bases outside the gene matches. The length of the CDR3 is 14 residues.

This sequence joins TRBV4-1 and TRBJ2-3; D is unclear. With 3 bases removed from V and 6 bases from J, the gap between germline ends came to 16 bases. CDR1 is MGHRA, CDR2 YSYEKL, per germline. CDR3 size: 15 residues. The CDR3 coding sequence is TGCGCCAGCAGCCAGCGCCCAATACTCGCCGATACGCAGTATTTT. Translating gives CASSQRPILADTQYF.

The table lists this clone with a count of one. The chain joins TRBV27 to TRBJ2-3; 12 bases align to TRBD2. Germline CDR1 is MNHEY and CDR2 is SMNVEV (reference sequence). This CDR3 has 15 amino acids. Trimming removed 4 bases from V and 7 bases from J; junction bases left unmatched: 6. Here the CDR3 reads CASSSTSGRGYTQYF. In DNA form, the CDR3 reads TGTGCCAGCAGTTCGACTAGCGGGAGAGGCTATACGCAGTATTTT.

This clone was counted a few times. The chain carries TRBV29-1 and TRBJ1-2, with D hard to call. The CDR3 is 14 amino acids. Trimming took 3 bases from V and 4 from J, leaving 15 bases between them. Germline CDR1 and CDR2: SQVTM and ANQGSEA. DNA for the CDR3: TGCAGCGTTGAGGGTCCCGGACTTCTCTATGGCTACACCTTC. It is translated as CSVEGPGLLYGYTF.

The V gene is TRBV10-1, the J gene TRBJ2-7; TRBD1 aligns across 8 bases. CDR1 is WNHNN and CDR2 is SYGVQD in the germline V gene (reference sequence). This CDR3 has 15 residues. With V trimmed by 9 bases and J by 4 bases, 14 bases remained unmatched. DNA for the CDR3: TGCGCCAGTGGAGGGTATCGGACAGGGTTTTACGAGCAGTACTTC. Translated, it gives CASGGYRTGFYEQYF.

With regard to this clone: Other DNA sequences in the same sample also yield this CDR3. The CDR3 DNA reads TGTGCCAGCTCACCACTCGTCACCGGGGAGCTGTTTTTT. Residues: CASSPLVTGELFF. The chain uses TRBV18 and TRBJ2-2; D remains ambiguous. V was pared by 1 base and J by 4 bases, with 4 bases between. Germline-derived CDR1 and CDR2 are KGHSH and LQKENI. The CDR3 is made up of 13 amino acids.

The J gene is TRBJ1-6, the V gene TRBV18; D possibly corresponds to TRBD1 (6 bases). The V and J ends lost 3 bases and 6 bases respectively, with 15 bases between them. Germline values: CDR1 KGHSH, CDR2 LQKENI. This CDR3 has 16 amino acids. The CDR3 DNA is TGTGCCAGCTCACCTCAAAGGGGGAAAATTAATTCACCCCTCCACTTT. Its protein product is CASSPQRGKINSPLHF.

Concerning this clone: A junction boundary mismatches the germline segment, possibly from a read error. The chain recombines TRBV2 with TRBJ2-1; 12 nucleotides agree with TRBD1. The CDR3 covers 15 residues. Germline CDR1 SNHLY, CDR2 FYNNEI. The DNA for the CDR3 is TGTGCCAGCCATACCGGGACAGGGGGCTACAGTGAGCAGTTCTTC. Its protein is CASHTGTGGYSEQFF.

The chain links TRBV19 to TRBJ1-2; D gene unclear. The CDR3 runs 14 residues. Trimming pared 4 bases from V and 2 bases from J, leaving 11 bases between. Germline CDR1 is LNHDA and CDR2 is SQIVND (reference sequence). CDR3 DNA: TGTGCCAGTAGTAGTACATTCCCGAACTATGGCTACACCTTC. It specifies CASSSTFPNYGYTF.

This clone was seen a single time. An end of the junction does not agree with germline; a read error may underlie this. This chain connects TRBV7-3 to TRBJ2-3, with D possibly TRBD1 on 5 matching bases. The CDR3 has 13 residues. Per germline, CDR1 SGHTA and CDR2 FQGTGA. DNA for the CDR3: TGTGCCAGCAGCCCAGGGCCCGGCCCCGGTCAGGATTTT. Its protein is CASSPGPGPGQDF.

The V gene is TRBV18, the J gene TRBJ2-5, with D maybe TRBD2 (5 bases). CDR3 length: 15 amino acids. V shed 6 bases and J shed 5 bases, with 19 bases lying between them. Germline V gene sequence: CDR1 KGHSH, CDR2 LQKENI. CDR3 nucleotides: TGTGCCAGCTCTCAAGGAGGTATACCTGGGGAGACCCAGTACTTC. This sequence encodes CASSQGGIPGETQYF. The whole variable domain, filled in from reference TRBV18 and TRBJ2-5, reads NAGVMQNPRHLVRRRGQEARLRCSPMKGHSHVYWYRQLPEEGLKFMVYLQKENIIDESGMPKERFSAEFPKEGPSILRIQQVVRGDSAAYFCASSQGGIPGETQYFGPGTRLLVL.

In its sample, this clone was seen once. The gene calls are TRBV7-9 and TRBJ2-1, with 7 bases fitting TRBD2. The CDR3 runs to 14 residues. J was trimmed by 7 bases and V by 1 base; bases with no gene match: 4. CDR1 and CDR2 from the germline V gene are SEHNR and FQNEAQ (reference sequence). The CDR3 DNA follows: TGTGCCAGCAGCTTAGAACTAGCGAGGAATGAGCAGTTCTTC. This encodes CASSLELARNEQFF.

The gene calls are TRBV5-1 and TRBJ2-3; TRBD2 matches 8 bases. Germline CDR1 SGHRS, CDR2 YFSETQ. This CDR3 region has 15 residues. After removal of 6 bases from V and 0 bases from J, the junction contained 6 bases not matched to a gene. CDR3 residues: CASNLAGHSTDTQYF. The CDR3, as DNA: TGCGCCAGCAATCTAGCGGGCCATAGCACAGATACGCAGTATTTT.

The chain joins TRBV25-1 to TRBJ2-2; 10 bases line up with TRBD2. The CDR3 runs to 15 residues. The germline gives CDR1 MGHDK, CDR2 SYGVNS. Trimming cost V 5 bases and J 4 bases; bases outside gene matches: 4. The CDR3 region is CASSLTSGTTGELFF. The CDR3 DNA reads as TGTGCCAGCAGTCTAACTAGCGGGACCACCGGGGAGCTGTTTTTT.